The 21 T cell receptor beta chains below come from one sample, sequenced in a study of T cell responses to AZD1222 COVID-19 vaccine. This table comes from immunoSEQ multiplex PCR, and its TCRdb copy is limited to in-frame clones, with some not included. This sample has 150,000 to 200,000 clones, with 90% to 95% found just once. Sequencing was performed on peripheral blood, taken on day 0 of MenACWY control vaccination. These receptors came from an adult in good health.

The chain carries TRBV15 and TRBJ1-3; 7 positions agree with TRBD1. Germline CDR1 and CDR2: LNHNV and YYDKDF (reference sequence). This CDR3 region has 16 residues. J lost 7 bases, V lost 0 bases, and 9 bases had no gene match. The CDR3 DNA sequence: TGTGCCACCAGCAGAGATAGGGGCAGGGGGAGCAACACCATATATTTT. Translation gives CATSRDRGRGSNTIYF.

This clone was seen just once. The V call is TRBV27, the J call TRBJ1-5, with no clear D. The length of the CDR3 is 13 residues. Germline CDR1 reads MNHEY; CDR2 reads SMNVEV (reference sequence). Trimming took 1 base from V and 2 from J, leaving 3 bases between them. The CDR3 DNA sequence: TGTGCCAGCAGTTTATTGGGCAATCAGCCCCAGCATTTT. Protein: CASSLLGNQPQHF.

This rearrangement joins TRBV20-1 to TRBJ2-1; weak D call: TRBD1 (5 bases). V was cut by 3 bases and J by 9 bases, with 9 bases left in between. The CDR3 has 11 residues. In germline, CDR1 is DFQATT, CDR2 SNEGSKA (reference sequence). The CDR3 spells CSARATVEQFF. The CDR3 DNA is TGCAGTGCTAGGGCGACAGTTGAGCAGTTCTTC.

DNA of the CDR3: TGTGCCAGCAGCGTAGACTGGCGGTATGGCTACACCTTC. Translation gives CASSVDWRYGYTF. The chain joins TRBV9 to TRBJ1-2; D not certain. This CDR3 region has 13 residues. From germline, CDR1 is SGDLS and CDR2 YYNGEE. Between the trimmed V and J ends, which lost 0 bases and 5 bases, there was a span of 8 bases.

For this clone: Distinct nucleotide sequences in the sample also encode this CDR3. The V call is TRBV5-1, the J call TRBJ1-1; no clear D gene. V lost 1 base and J 3 bases, leaving 13 bases between the germline ends. Germline V gene data show CDR1 as SGHRS and CDR2 as YFSETQ. The CDR3 extends over 15 amino acids. CDR3: CASSLSSRGDTEAFF. CDR3 in DNA: TGCGCCAGCAGCTTGTCCTCCCGAGGTGACACTGAAGCTTTCTTT.

V usage is TRBV7-2 and J usage is TRBJ1-5; 7 bases map to TRBD1. CDR1 and CDR2 (germline): SGHTA, FQGNSA. After removal of 2 bases from V and 7 bases from J, the junction contained 5 bases not matched to a gene. CDR3 length: 14 amino acids. This chain's CDR3 is CASSLRGQGQPQHF. CDR3 coding DNA: TGTGCCAGCAGCTTAAGGGGGCAGGGGCAGCCCCAGCATTTT.

This sequence joins TRBV7-2 and TRBJ1-4; D unresolved. Between the trimmed V and J ends, which lost 2 bases and 8 bases, there was a span of 9 bases. CDR1 is SGHTA, CDR2 FQGNSA, per germline. This CDR3 has 13 residues. The CDR3 loop is CASSLSGLEKLFF. The CDR3 coding sequence is TGTGCCAGCAGCTTATCGGGCTTGGAAAAACTGTTTTTT. The variable domain in full, completed from reference TRBV7-2 and TRBJ1-4, reads GAGVSQSPSNKVTEKGKDVELRCDPISGHTALYWYRQSLGQGLEFLIYFQGNSAPDKSGLPSDRFSAERTGGSVSTLTIQRTQQEDSAVYLCASSLSGLEKLFFGSGTQLSVL.

The chain couples TRBV30 to TRBJ1-2; tentative D call: TRBD1 (5 bases). V was trimmed by 1 base and J by 5 bases, leaving 17 bases between them. Germline values: CDR1 GTSNPN, CDR2 SVGIG (reference sequence). CDR3 length equals 15 residues. For the CDR3, the DNA is TGTGCCTGGAGTGAGATGGGGCAGGGTGGGTATGGCTACACCTTC. Amino acids: CAWSEMGQGGYGYTF.

The chain carries TRBV5-1 and TRBJ1-1; tentative D call: TRBD1 (6 bases). Germline values: CDR1 SGHRS, CDR2 YFSETQ. V lost 4 bases and J lost 0, with 16 bases in between. The CDR3 is 16 residues long. The CDR3 bases are TGCGCCAGCAGCCCGTGGACAGATTCTATGAACACTGAAGCTTTCTTT. It encodes CASSPWTDSMNTEAFF. The entire variable domain, with the rest obtained from reference TRBV5-1 and TRBJ1-1, is as follows: KAGVTQTPRYLIKTRGQQVTLSCSPISGHRSVSWYQQTPGQGLQFLFEYFSETQRNKGNFPGRFSGRQFSNSRSEMNVSTLELGDSALYLCASSPWTDSMNTEAFFGQGTRLTVV.

The chain couples TRBV29-1 to TRBJ1-1; weak D call: TRBD1 (6 bases). CDR3 length: 15 residues. Germline lookup yields CDR1 SQVTM and CDR2 ANQGSEA. V lost 0 bases and J 4 bases, leaving 15 bases between the germline ends. The CDR3 DNA is TGCAGCGTTGAAGATTCGGGGGGGGCTATCACTGAAGCTTTCTTT. This translates into CSVEDSGGAITEAFF.

This clone has a single count. This chain links TRBV19 with TRBJ1-5; TRBD1 agrees at 7 bases. Trimming removed 5 bases from V and 3 bases from J; junction bases left unmatched: 7. The CDR3 contains 15 residues. The germline CDR1 and CDR2 sequences are LNHDA and SQIVND (reference sequence). CDR3: CASSPTGQFNQPQHF. In DNA, the CDR3 is TGTGCCAGTAGTCCTACGGGACAGTTCAATCAGCCCCAGCATTTT.

This clone was seen just once. The chain recombines TRBV27 with TRBJ2-4; tentatively, D is TRBD1 (5 bases). CDR3 length: 21 residues. Trimming cost V 0 bases and J 0 bases, with 24 bases left between them. CDR1 is MNHEY, CDR2 SMNVEV, per germline (reference sequence). CDR3 protein: CASSLSWKGMISNLAKNIQYF. The CDR3 DNA reads TGTGCCAGCAGTTTATCCTGGAAGGGGATGATTAGCAATCTAGCCAAAAACATTCAGTACTTC.

This chain links TRBV7-8 with TRBJ2-2; 13 bases fit TRBD2. Germline trimming cut 0 bases from V and 8 bases from J; bases unmatched to any gene: 9. Germline V gives CDR1 SGHVS, CDR2 FQNEAQ. This CDR3 spans 18 amino acids. The CDR3 region is CASSLAGLAGVGPGELFF. DNA of the CDR3: TGTGCCAGCAGCTTAGCAGGACTAGCGGGAGTAGGACCTGGGGAGCTGTTTTTT.

The rearrangement uses TRBV11-2 and TRBJ1-1, with D perhaps TRBD1 (6 bases). Germline CDR1 SGHAT, CDR2 FQNNGV. Between the trimmed V and J ends, which lost 5 bases and 4 bases, there was a span of 17 bases. The CDR3 spans 15 residues. The CDR3 protein is CASSTQPGDPTEAFF. The DNA of the CDR3 is TGTGCCAGCAGCACCCAACCAGGGGACCCCACTGAAGCTTTCTTT.

The rearrangement uses TRBV28 and TRBJ2-4, with TRBD1 identical over 8 bases. CDR3 size: 15 residues. Germline CDR1 is MDHEN and CDR2 is SYDVKM. V was clipped by 1 base and J by 3 bases; unmatched bases: 2. The CDR3 loop is CASSLLGQVKNIQYF. The CDR3, as DNA: TGTGCCAGCAGTTTATTGGGACAGGTCAAAAACATTCAGTACTTC.

This rearrangement joins TRBV16 to TRBJ1-1; 9 bases fit TRBD1. V trimming: 4 bases; J trimming: 7 bases; junction bases outside the gene matches: 7. The CDR3 consists of 14 residues. Germline V gene lookup returns CDR1 KGHSY and CDR2 FQNENV. CDR3 nucleotide sequence: TGTGCCAGCAGCCCAGGACAGGGGTCTGATGAAGCTTTCTTT. Its translation is CASSPGQGSDEAFF.

This chain uses TRBV5-5 with TRBJ2-7; either TRBD1 or TRBD2 may fit D (5 bases each). Germline V gene sequence: CDR1 SGHKS, CDR2 YYEKEE (reference sequence). V was pared by 2 bases and J by 2 bases, with 8 bases between. This CDR3 is built from 13 residues. The CDR3 DNA reads as TGTGCCAGCAGCTTAGAGGGACCCTACGAGCAGTACTTC. Translating it yields CASSLEGPYEQYF.

With respect to this clone: In the same sample, other DNA sequences code for this CDR3. This chain joins TRBV19 and TRBJ1-5; D possibly corresponds to TRBD1 (6 bases). The V end was cut by 5 bases, the J end by 3 bases, with 8 bases between. The CDR3 is 13 amino acids. Germline V gene lookup returns CDR1 LNHDA and CDR2 SQIVND (reference sequence). The CDR3 region has the DNA TGTGCCAGTAGTCGGGACACCAATCAGCCCCAGCATTTT. This codes for CASSRDTNQPQHF. Filled out from reference TRBV19 and TRBJ1-5, the complete variable domain reads DGGITQSPKYLFRKEGQNVTLSCEQNLNHDAMYWYRQDPGQGLRLIYYSQIVNDFQKGDIAEGYSVSREKKESFPLTVTSAQKNPTAFYLCASSRDTNQPQHFGDGTRLSIL.

This chain connects TRBV6-5 to TRBJ1-1; perhaps TRBD1 as D (5 bases). CDR1 and CDR2 from the germline V gene are MNHEY and SVGAGI. V gave up 6 bases and J gave up 2 bases, with 13 bases separating them. The CDR3 loop spans 14 amino acids. CDR3 region: CASRILGTNTEAFF. The CDR3 nucleotides are TGTGCCAGCAGGATTTTGGGGACCAACACTGAAGCTTTCTTT.

The chain has TRBV30 and TRBJ2-5; TRBD1 aligns across 10 bases. This CDR3 is built from 13 residues. V lost 6 bases, J lost 3 bases, and 4 bases stayed unmatched. Per germline, CDR1 GTSNPN and CDR2 SVGIG (reference sequence). CDR3 bases: TGTGCCTGCTCCGGGACAGGGGAAGAGACCCAGTACTTC. This encodes CACSGTGEETQYF.

This clone was seen a few times. The J gene is TRBJ1-2, the V gene TRBV10-3, with TRBD1 as a possible D gene (5 bases). Trimming shortened V by 3 bases and J by 6 bases, and 14 bases separated the two germline ends. The CDR3 contains 14 residues. Germline-derived CDR1 and CDR2 are ENHRY and SYGVKD. The CDR3 sequence: CAISEQDLLNGYTF. The CDR3 DNA reads TGTGCCATCAGTGAACAGGACTTATTGAATGGCTACACCTTC.